The 30 T cell receptor beta chains in this list originate from one sample, sequenced in a study of T cell repertoires in cytomegalovirus infection (dated by TCRdb to the late 2010s). The listed sequencing device is Illumina HiSeq 1500. TCRdb reprocessed the public reads (quality trimming at Q25 with fastp, clone calling with MiXCR) and kept in-frame beta chains. Every entry covers one CDR3 protein and lists the most common genes and DNA from its rows. In all, the sample holds 65,000 to 95,000 distinct CDR3 sequences, and 3.5% to 4.5% of those were seen once. Clones ranked in the top ten supply under 6% of the sample. Sequences were obtained from PBMCs. All receptors come from a human donor in good health (CMV status not recorded). Some clones in this sample may be carry-over from other donors' samples.

This clonotype was seen ten or more times. The rearrangement uses TRBV7-2 and TRBJ1-4; D ambiguous. The CDR3 sequence is 15 residues long. V lost 5 bases and J lost 4, with 14 bases in between. CDR1 and CDR2 (germline): SGHTA, FQGNSA. The DNA of the CDR3 is TGTGCCAGCAGCGAGCAGCAGACACATAATGAAAAACTGTTTTTT. Translation: CASSEQQTHNEKLFF.

The table lists this clonotype with many counts. The rearrangement links TRBV7-2 to TRBJ2-5; perhaps TRBD1 as D (6 bases). With 2 bases removed from V and 4 bases from J, the gap between germline ends came to 8 bases. The germline CDR1 and CDR2 sequences are SGHTA and FQGNSA. The CDR3 extends over 13 amino acids. CDR3 amino acids: CASSLLGAETQYF. The CDR3 DNA sequence: TGTGCCAGCAGCTTATTGGGGGCAGAGACCCAGTACTTC. Looking up the rest from reference TRBV7-2 and TRBJ2-5 gives the full variable domain: GAGVSQSPSNKVTEKGKDVELRCDPISGHTALYWYRQSLGQGLEFLIYFQGNSAPDKSGLPSDRFSAERTGGSVSTLTIQRTQQEDSAVYLCASSLLGAETQYFGPGTRLLVL.

At least ten counts were recorded for this clonotype. The chain carries TRBV7-2 and TRBJ2-7; D may correspond to TRBD1 or TRBD2 (5 bases each). Germline V gene lookup returns CDR1 SGHTA and CDR2 FQGNSA. With 5 bases removed from V and 2 bases from J, the gap between germline ends came to 16 bases. The CDR3 covers 15 residues. Here the CDR3 DNA reads TGTGCCAGCAGCCAGACCGGGACCCCTACCTACGAGCAGTACTTC. This sequence encodes CASSQTGTPTYEQYF.

This clonotype was picked up many times. The CDR3 loop is CASRSDGNQPQHF. DNA of the CDR3: TGTGCCAGCAGGTCGGACGGCAATCAGCCCCAGCATTTT. The genes are TRBV12-3 or TRBV12-4 and TRBJ1-5, with D hard to call. V lost 6 bases, J lost 2 bases, and 8 bases lay in between. The CDR3 sequence is 13 residues long.

This clonotype has a count of ten or more. The V call is TRBV6-5, the J call TRBJ1-6, with a tentative D call TRBD1 (5 bases). Germline V lookup: CDR1 MNHEY, CDR2 SVGAGI. Trimming shortened V by 7 bases and J by 8 bases, and 18 bases separated the two germline ends. This CDR3 contains 15 residues. The CDR3 bases are TGTGCCAGCAAAACAAACGGGGGGAAAGATTCACCCCTCCACTTT. Encoded protein: CASKTNGGKDSPLHF.

In its sample, this clonotype was seen many times. This chain uses TRBV7-2 with TRBJ1-1, with 7 nucleotides matching TRBD1. Per germline, CDR1 SGHTA and CDR2 FQGNSA. With 4 bases clipped from V and 1 base from J, the junction kept 3 bases outside the gene matches. The CDR3 is made up of 14 amino acids. CDR3 sequence: CASSYNRGNTEAFF. The CDR3, as DNA: TGTGCCAGCAGCTACAACAGGGGGAACACTGAAGCTTTCTTT.

As regards this clonotype: This may come from a read error, since a much larger clone is one base off. V and J are TRBV7-9 and TRBJ2-1, with a tentative D call TRBD2 (7 bases). Germline-derived CDR1 and CDR2 are SEHNR and FQNEAQ (reference sequence). The V gene lost 4 bases and the J gene lost 9 bases, with 16 bases spanning the gap. The CDR3 sequence is 14 residues long. The CDR3 sequence is CASSYTQGGGEQFF. CDR3 nucleotide sequence: TGTGCCAGCAGCTACACGCAGGGAGGGGGTGAGCAGTTCTTC.

This clonotype has ten or more counts. The rearrangement links TRBV6-1 to TRBJ2-6; D possibly corresponds to TRBD1 (5 bases). V was trimmed by 7 bases and J by 0 bases, leaving 16 bases between them. The CDR3 runs 17 residues. Germline values: CDR1 MNHNS, CDR2 SASEGT. CDR3 amino acids: CASTQLNGASGANVLTF. CDR3 sequence (DNA): TGTGCCAGCACCCAACTAAATGGGGCCTCTGGGGCCAACGTCCTGACTTTC.

This clonotype was observed at least ten times. The chain employs TRBV2 and TRBJ2-7; 8 bases agree with TRBD1. The germline gives CDR1 SNHLY, CDR2 FYNNEI. V trimming: 5 bases; J trimming: 2 bases; junction bases outside the gene matches: 2. There are 13 residues in the CDR3. Here the CDR3 reads CASSWTGTYEQYF. CDR3 bases: TGTGCCAGCAGTTGGACAGGGACCTACGAGCAGTACTTC.

This clonotype was recorded many times. The rearrangement uses TRBV28 and TRBJ1-5; D remains unclear. V lost 7 bases, J lost 6 bases, and 19 bases lay in between. The CDR3 runs 15 residues. CDR1 and CDR2 from the germline V gene are MDHEN and SYDVKM. CDR3 sequence (DNA): TGTGCCAGCACCCCCCGGAAAGGATTGGGTCAGCCCCAGCATTTT. Translating it yields CASTPRKGLGQPQHF.

This clonotype was counted many times. This chain joins TRBV7-2 and TRBJ1-5; possible D gene TRBD1, 5 bases. Germline-derived CDR1 and CDR2 are SGHTA and FQGNSA. There are 15 residues in the CDR3. V was trimmed by 2 bases and J by 0 bases, leaving 8 bases between them. The CDR3 sequence is CASSLKGDSNQPQHF. CDR3 DNA: TGTGCCAGCAGCTTAAAAGGGGATAGCAATCAGCCCCAGCATTTT. The entire variable domain, with the rest obtained from reference TRBV7-2 and TRBJ1-5, is as follows: GAGVSQSPSNKVTEKGKDVELRCDPISGHTALYWYRQSLGQGLEFLIYFQGNSAPDKSGLPSDRFSAERTGGSVSTLTIQRTQQEDSAVYLCASSLKGDSNQPQHFGDGTRLSIL.

This clonotype came up many times. CDR3 sequence (DNA): TGTGCCTCTCCGAGGGGACAGGGGGCATATGGCTACACCTTC. Translated: CASPRGQGAYGYTF. This chain links TRBV30 with TRBJ1-2, with TRBD1 matching 12 bases. Trimming took 7 bases from V and 5 from J; bases not matched to a gene: 8. Germline-derived CDR1 and CDR2 are GTSNPN and SVGIG (reference sequence). This CDR3 is 14 amino acids long.

This clonotype was counted ten times or more. The genes are TRBV12-3 or TRBV12-4 and TRBJ2-1; the match to TRBD2 covers 8 bases. This CDR3 is 18 amino acids long. V trimming: 5 bases; J trimming: 0 bases; junction bases outside the gene matches: 12. The CDR3 DNA is TGTGCCAGCAGTACGACTAGCGACCCAGCGTCCTCCTACAATGAGCAGTTCTTC. Translation gives CASSTTSDPASSYNEQFF.

This clonotype showed up many times. J is TRBJ1-5 and V is TRBV5-1; D is uncertain. Deletions cut 1 base from V and 4 bases from J, with 12 bases between. Germline values: CDR1 SGHRS, CDR2 YFSETQ. The CDR3 has 15 residues. The chain's CDR3 is CASSLTAGGNQPQHF. CDR3 bases: TGCGCCAGCAGCTTGACGGCGGGAGGGAATCAGCCCCAGCATTTT.

Many counts were recorded for this clonotype. The chain couples TRBV20-1 to TRBJ1-5; possible D gene TRBD1, 5 bases. Trimming took 3 bases from V and 0 from J, leaving 6 bases between them. The CDR3 loop spans 13 amino acids. Germline lookup yields CDR1 DFQATT and CDR2 SNEGSKA (reference sequence). The CDR3 bases are TGCAGTGCTAGTGGGGGTAGCAATCAGCCCCAGCATTTT. This sequence encodes CSASGGSNQPQHF.

The table lists this clonotype with many counts. This chain joins TRBV11-2 and TRBJ2-5; TRBD2 agrees at 12 bases. The V gene's germline CDR1 is SGHAT and CDR2 FQNNGV. V dropped 4 bases and J dropped 7; count of bases not matched to a gene: 13. The CDR3 sequence is 17 residues long. CDR3 loop: CASSSPTSGGRQGTQYF. The CDR3 DNA reads as TGTGCCAGCAGCTCTCCGACTAGCGGGGGCCGACAGGGGACCCAGTACTTC.

This clonotype was recorded many times. CDR3 loop: CATPTGNTEAFF. CDR3 DNA sequence: TGCGCCACACCGACAGGGAACACTGAAGCTTTCTTT. The genes are TRBV23-1 and TRBJ1-1; possibly TRBD1 for D (6 bases). TRBV23-1 is flagged as an ORF with uncertain function. Trimming pared 10 bases from V and 1 base from J, leaving 10 bases between. CDR3 length equals 12 residues.

In its sample, this clonotype was seen many times. The chain is built from TRBV15 and TRBJ1-1; perhaps TRBD1 as D (6 bases). The V and J ends lost 3 bases and 3 bases respectively, with 14 bases between them. Germline CDR1 reads LNHNV; CDR2 reads YYDKDF (reference sequence). This CDR3 region has 15 residues. The CDR3 reads CATSSTGLIDTEAFF. CDR3 nucleotide sequence: TGTGCCACCAGCAGTACAGGGCTGATAGACACTGAAGCTTTCTTT.

This clonotype was seen ten or more times. This chain connects TRBV27 to TRBJ2-3; no firm D call. Germline CDR1 and CDR2: MNHEY and SMNVEV (reference sequence). The CDR3 consists of 14 residues. V was clipped by 6 bases and J by 2 bases, with 12 bases between them. Here the CDR3 DNA reads TGTGCCAGCAGGGTGGGATCCTACACAGATACGCAGTATTTT. Its translation is CASRVGSYTDTQYF.

This clonotype was found many times. The V and J genes are TRBV6-2 or TRBV6-3 and TRBJ2-5; possibly TRBD1 for D (6 bases). Germline V CDR1 and CDR2: MNHEY, SVGEGT. The CDR3 contains 16 residues. V shed 4 bases and J shed 2 bases, with 17 bases lying between them. The chain's CDR3 is CASSSRSSTGQETQYF. In DNA form, the CDR3 reads TGTGCCAGCAGTTCCAGGTCATCGACAGGTCAAGAGACCCAGTACTTC.

This clonotype has a count of ten or more. The chain carries TRBV4-2 and TRBJ1-3; 7 bases agree with TRBD1. Unmatched junction bases numbered 5, after V lost 0 bases and J lost 3 bases. CDR3 length: 16 residues. In germline, CDR1 is LGHNA, CDR2 YNFKEQ. The CDR3 loop is CASSQEPRGIGNTIYF. The CDR3 DNA sequence: TGTGCCAGCAGCCAAGAGCCCAGGGGGATTGGAAACACCATATATTTT.

Ten or more counts support this clonotype. This rearrangement joins TRBV7-2 to TRBJ1-1, with a weak D call TRBD1 (6 bases). CDR1 SGHTA and CDR2 FQGNSA come from the germline V gene. Trimming removed 1 base from V and 0 bases from J, with 21 bases in between. The CDR3 extends over 19 amino acids. CDR3 in DNA: TGTGCCAGCAGCTTAGGAATAGGACAGATGAAAACCATGAACACTGAAGCTTTCTTT. Its protein is CASSLGIGQMKTMNTEAFF.

This clonotype was detected many times. The genes are TRBV27 and TRBJ1-1; a possible D gene is TRBD1 (5 bases). Germline CDR1 MNHEY, CDR2 SMNVEV (reference sequence). Trimming left V 4 bases short and J 4 bases short, with 19 bases between. The CDR3 loop spans 16 amino acids. CDR3 coding DNA: TGTGCCAGCAGTTGGTGGCGCGGCCCGGGGACCACTGAAGCTTTCTTT. Protein product: CASSWWRGPGTTEAFF.

This clonotype was recorded at least ten times. V usage is TRBV6-2 or TRBV6-3 and J usage is TRBJ2-7, with a tentative D call TRBD1 (5 bases). Germline V lookup: CDR1 MNHEY, CDR2 SVGEGT. The CDR3 loop spans 13 amino acids. V was pared by 0 bases and J by 2 bases, with 5 bases between. DNA for the CDR3: TGTGCCAGCAGTTACTCGGACACCTACGAGCAGTACTTC. This encodes CASSYSDTYEQYF.

This clonotype was detected many times. This sequence joins TRBV20-1 and TRBJ1-1; no firm D call. CDR3 length: 14 amino acids. CDR1 and CDR2 (germline): DFQATT, SNEGSKA (reference sequence). V was cut by 3 bases and J by 4 bases, with 15 bases left in between. This CDR3 is CSASAADKGTEAFF. The CDR3 DNA reads as TGCAGTGCTAGTGCGGCGGATAAGGGCACTGAAGCTTTCTTT.

The sample holds many counts of this clonotype. The chain links TRBV7-6 to TRBJ2-1; no firm D call. V lost 2 bases and J lost 6, with 14 bases in between. This CDR3 contains 15 residues. Germline V gene sequence: CDR1 SGHVS, CDR2 FNYEAQ. CDR3 bases: TGTGCCAGCAGCTTAACTACCGGCGTTTCCAATGAGCAGTTCTTC. Protein product: CASSLTTGVSNEQFF.

This clonotype was detected ten times or more. The chain links TRBV20-1 to TRBJ1-1, with 11 positions matching TRBD1. The V gene's germline CDR1 is DFQATT and CDR2 SNEGSKA (reference sequence). The CDR3 sequence is 15 residues long. The J segment lost 7 bases and the V segment lost 1 base, leaving 8 bases of the junction unmatched. The CDR3 is CSARVPDRGPGEAFF. The CDR3 region has the DNA TGCAGTGCTAGAGTCCCGGACAGGGGGCCTGGTGAAGCTTTCTTT.

In its sample, this clonotype was seen many times. This rearrangement joins TRBV20-1 to TRBJ1-6, with a possible D match to TRBD1 (5 bases). Deletions cut 0 bases from V and 13 bases from J, with 13 bases between. The CDR3 has 13 residues. Germline CDR1 reads DFQATT; CDR2 reads SNEGSKA (reference sequence). The CDR3 here is CSARDLGGTPLHF. The CDR3 region has the DNA TGCAGTGCTAGAGATCTGGGAGGGACCCCCCTCCACTTT.

The table lists this clonotype with many counts. The chain carries TRBV20-1 and TRBJ2-5; no clear D gene. Trimming took off 6 bases at V and 1 base at J, with 6 bases between the two ends. This CDR3 is built from 11 residues. CDR1 and CDR2 (germline): DFQATT, SNEGSKA (reference sequence). The CDR3 reads CSAFIQETQYF. The CDR3 DNA sequence: TGCAGTGCCTTCATCCAAGAGACCCAGTACTTC.

This clonotype has ten or more counts. V is TRBV7-2 and J is TRBJ2-5; possible D gene TRBD2, 5 bases. The germline V gene encodes CDR1 SGHTA and CDR2 FQGNSA. This CDR3 spans 14 amino acids. V dropped 5 bases and J dropped 6 bases, with 16 bases sitting between them. The CDR3 sequence: CASSHLDSRKTQYF. CDR3 sequence (DNA): TGTGCCAGCAGCCACCTGGACTCCCGGAAGACCCAGTACTTC.